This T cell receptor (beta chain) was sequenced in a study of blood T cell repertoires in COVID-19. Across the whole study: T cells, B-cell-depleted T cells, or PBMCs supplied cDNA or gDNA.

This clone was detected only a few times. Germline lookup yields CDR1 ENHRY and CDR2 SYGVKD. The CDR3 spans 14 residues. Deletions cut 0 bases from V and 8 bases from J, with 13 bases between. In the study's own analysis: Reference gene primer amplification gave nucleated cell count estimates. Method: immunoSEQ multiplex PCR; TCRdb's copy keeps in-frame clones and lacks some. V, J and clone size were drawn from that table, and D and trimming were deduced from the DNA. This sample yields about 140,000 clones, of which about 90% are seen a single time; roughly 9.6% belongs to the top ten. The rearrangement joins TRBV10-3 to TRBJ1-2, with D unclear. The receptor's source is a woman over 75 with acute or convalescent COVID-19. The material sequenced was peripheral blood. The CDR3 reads CAISESEGSGGYTF. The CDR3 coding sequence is TGTGCCATCAGTGAGTCGGAGGGCTCAGGAGGCTACACCTTC.